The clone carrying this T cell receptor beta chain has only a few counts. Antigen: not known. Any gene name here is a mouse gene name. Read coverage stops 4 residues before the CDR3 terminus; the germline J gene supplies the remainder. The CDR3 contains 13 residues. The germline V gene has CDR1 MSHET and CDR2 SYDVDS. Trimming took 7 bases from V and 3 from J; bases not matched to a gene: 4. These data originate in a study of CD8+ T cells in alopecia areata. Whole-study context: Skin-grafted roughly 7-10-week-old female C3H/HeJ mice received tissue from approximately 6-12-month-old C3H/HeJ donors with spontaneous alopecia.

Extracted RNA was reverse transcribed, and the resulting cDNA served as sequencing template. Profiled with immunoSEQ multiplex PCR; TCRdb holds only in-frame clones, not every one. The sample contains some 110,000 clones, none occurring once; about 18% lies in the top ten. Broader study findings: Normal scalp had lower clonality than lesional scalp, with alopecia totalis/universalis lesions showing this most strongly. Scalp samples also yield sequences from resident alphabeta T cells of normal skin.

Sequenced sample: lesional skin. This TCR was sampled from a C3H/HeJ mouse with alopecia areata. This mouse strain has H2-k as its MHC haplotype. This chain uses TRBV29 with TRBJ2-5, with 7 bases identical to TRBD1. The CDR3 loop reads CASTRQGQDTQYF. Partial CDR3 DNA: TGTGCTAGCACCAGACAGGGTCAAGAC. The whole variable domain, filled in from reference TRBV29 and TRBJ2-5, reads DMKVTQMPRYLIKRMGENVLLECGQDMSHETMYWYRQDPGLGLQLIYISYDVDSNSEGDIPKGYRVSRKKREHFSLILDSAKTNQTSVYFCASTRQGQDTQYFGPGTRLLVL.